This is a list of T cell receptor beta chains from one sample in a study of CD8 T cells in cerebrospinal fluid in Alzheimer's disease. TCRdb processed the 10x single-cell sequencing reads again and assigns one entry to each CDR3 protein, with no DNA. Its listing shows more than 1,000 distinct CDR3 sequences. The sample consisted of cerebrospinal fluid. These receptors all stem from a human donor with mild cognitive impairment. CDR3s include the opening cysteine and the closing phenylalanine or tryptophan. Expanded clones are given a class, and other clones once, few, many or no size at all.

j_call clone_size v_call cdr3_aa
TRBJ1-4 medium-sized TRBV5-5 CASSSQGATNEKLFF
TRBJ1-3 medium-sized TRBV20-1 CSASAQTGNTIYF
TRBJ2-4 large TRBV28 CASSTSGGAGLDIQYF
TRBJ2-7 NA TRBV12-1 CASGVARTFLPYEQYF
TRBJ1-4 medium-sized TRBV5-1 CASSLGQGNEKLFF
TRBJ2-1 large TRBV7-2 CASSFDRSYNEQFF
TRBJ2-3 large TRBV7-3 CASSFGRRTDTQYF
TRBJ1-2 medium-sized TRBV19 CASSNPSAQEVIYGYTF
TRBJ1-4 medium-sized TRBV20-1 CSANQATNEKLFF
TRBJ1-1 large TRBV10-2 CASEGVGSTEAFF
TRBJ1-1 medium-sized TRBV7-2 CASSTGPGTEAFF
TRBJ2-3 large TRBV2 CASRPLANTQYF
TRBJ2-6 medium-sized TRBV19 CASSPSGSSGANVLTF
TRBJ1-1 large TRBV4-1 CASSHRQGDMNTEAFF
TRBJ1-1 large TRBV2 CASTRTSAAEAFF
TRBJ1-5 medium-sized TRBV6-1 CASSVGVNQPQHF
TRBJ2-3 medium-sized TRBV6-5 CATAPGERGTDTQYF
TRBJ1-1 medium-sized TRBV19 CASSRPAGRVGTEAFF
TRBJ1-5 medium-sized TRBV28 CASSYRGAGNQPQHF
TRBJ1-5 medium-sized TRBV19 CASSIGRGSNQPQHF
TRBJ2-3 medium-sized TRBV13 CASSRTGGGVATQYF
TRBJ2-3 medium-sized TRBV7-9 CASSSSTGTDTQYF
TRBJ2-5 NA TRBV4-2 CASSPPSGGPTETQYF
TRBJ1-2 large TRBV12-3/TRBV12-4 CASSPPQGGGKGGYTF
TRBJ2-2 large TRBV5-1 CASSLELQGELFF
TRBJ1-2 NA TRBV19 CASSSPGTVNYGYTF
TRBJ1-5 large TRBV6-1 CASSESPGQNQPQHF
TRBJ2-3 large TRBV7-2 CASSTSSGLSTDTQYF
TRBJ2-1 medium-sized TRBV3-1 CASSQGTGVGQFF
TRBJ2-2 medium-sized TRBV19 CATRQGANTGELFF
TRBJ2-3 large TRBV9 CASSPRSSGGADTQYF
TRBJ2-7 medium-sized TRBV9 CASSVGGRYEQYF
TRBJ1-6 large TRBV14 CASSQQVYNSPLHF
TRBJ2-7 large TRBV4-3 CASSPSGTPYEQYF
TRBJ2-1 medium-sized TRBV19 CASSKGTGILNEQFF
TRBJ2-1 large TRBV11-2 CASSLDMRYNEQFF
TRBJ1-2 medium-sized TRBV7-2 CASSLTTTVGYYGYTF
TRBJ2-7 medium-sized TRBV20-1 CSAPLPAGGRNEQYF
TRBJ2-5 NA TRBV10-1 CASSEAQLGGLETQYF
TRBJ2-3 large TRBV18 CASSPLQGAGTDTQYF
TRBJ2-3 medium-sized TRBV20-1 CSARDSRSTDTQYF
TRBJ2-5 medium-sized TRBV20-1 CSARQVNQETQYF
TRBJ2-3 medium-sized TRBV3-1 CASSQDPAGGLTDTQYF
TRBJ2-7 medium-sized TRBV7-2 CASRGSSYEQYF
TRBJ1-1 large TRBV5-1 CASSLVVSTEAFF